Following are 16 T cell receptor beta chains from one sample sequenced in a study of cytomegalovirus exposure and HLA in healthy donors. Use of 60 Vbeta and 13 Jbeta primers characterized the PCR. Clones were sequenced by immunoSEQ multiplex PCR, and TCRdb holds only the in-frame ones, with some missing. Among some 110,000 clones listed, roughly four fifths were seen once. The sample consisted of PBMCs. These receptors all come from a man aged 40-49 years in good health and CMV-seronegative.

This sequence joins TRBV19 and TRBJ1-1; 7 nucleotides line up with TRBD1. This CDR3 is built from 14 residues. V gave up 5 bases and J gave up 5 bases; unmatched junction bases: 8. Germline V gives CDR1 LNHDA, CDR2 SQIVND (reference sequence). In nucleotides, the CDR3 is TGTGCCAGTAGTGATCAGGGGGTGAGAACTGAAGCTTTCTTT. It translates to CASSDQGVRTEAFF.

The genes are TRBV11-3 and TRBJ2-1; 11 bases map to TRBD1. The ends lost 1 base at V and 8 bases at J; junction bases unmatched: 1. Germline V gene sequence: CDR1 SGHNT, CDR2 YENEEA. This CDR3 is 14 amino acids long. The CDR3 reads CASSLGDRGYEQFF. CDR3 coding DNA: TGTGCCAGCAGCTTAGGGGACAGGGGGTATGAGCAGTTCTTC.

With respect to this clone: A read error may account for a junction end that differs from germline. The chain couples TRBV7-7 to TRBJ2-5, with 8 bases matching TRBD1. The CDR3 runs to 14 residues. Germline loops: CDR1 SSHAT, CDR2 FNYEAQ (reference sequence). CDR3 amino acids: CASSLDREQETQYF. The CDR3 nucleotides are TGTGCTAGCAGCTTGGACAGGGAGCAAGAGACCCAGTACTTC.

This chain connects TRBV7-9 to TRBJ2-5, with 9 bases identical to TRBD2. Per the germline V gene, CDR1 is SEHNR and CDR2 is FQNEAQ (reference sequence). The trim removed 1 base at V and 1 base at J, leaving 4 bases unmatched. The CDR3 sequence is 16 residues long. CDR3: CASSLVSGGPQETQYF. DNA for the CDR3: TGTGCCAGCAGCTTAGTCAGCGGGGGGCCCCAAGAGACCCAGTACTTC.

In its sample, this clone was seen a few times. The rearrangement joins TRBV7-2 to TRBJ2-7, with D possibly being TRBD2 (6 bases). V was pared by 7 bases and J by 5 bases, with 21 bases between. The CDR3 is 15 amino acids. CDR1 and CDR2 from the germline V gene are SGHTA and FQGNSA. The CDR3 DNA follows: TGTGCCAGCAACCTCATCGGGGGAAGCCGGGACGAGCAGTACTTC. As protein: CASNLIGGSRDEQYF.

The chain recombines TRBV5-4 with TRBJ2-3, with D maybe TRBD1 (6 bases). CDR1 and CDR2 (germline): SGHNT, YYREEE (reference sequence). The CDR3 is made up of 15 amino acids. The V gene lost 0 bases and the J gene lost 0 bases, with 8 bases spanning the gap. CDR3 amino acids: CASSLETGSTDTQYF. Written as DNA, the CDR3 is TGTGCCAGCAGCTTGGAGACAGGTAGCACAGATACGCAGTATTTT.

This chain connects TRBV29-1 to TRBJ2-2; 8 nucleotides match TRBD1. CDR1 is SQVTM and CDR2 is ANQGSEA in the germline V gene. Trimming at V came to 7 bases and at J to 0 bases, leaving 4 bases not matched to a gene. The CDR3 has 14 amino acids. The CDR3 DNA is TGCAGCGAGTCACAGGGGGCGAACACCGGGGAGCTGTTTTTT. This codes for CSESQGANTGELFF.

The J gene is TRBJ2-2, the V gene TRBV4-1; 11 bases map to TRBD1. Germline V gene data show CDR1 as MGHRA and CDR2 as YSYEKL. V shed 1 base, J shed 0 bases, and the junction held 4 bases outside the gene matches. There are 18 residues in the CDR3. In nucleotides, the CDR3 is TGCGCCAGCAGCCAAGCTAGGACAGGGGGCCCGAACACCGGGGAGCTGTTTTTT. It is translated as CASSQARTGGPNTGELFF.

The chain uses TRBV7-8 and TRBJ2-7; D is possibly TRBD2 (7 bases). CDR3 length: 16 residues. Germline V gene data show CDR1 as SGHVS and CDR2 as FQNEAQ. Trimming left V 5 bases short and J 3 bases short, with 20 bases between. For the CDR3, the DNA is TGTGCCAGCAGCCCTCCCCACAGGGAGGGGGGCTACGAGCAGTACTTC. Encoded protein: CASSPPHREGGYEQYF. Complete variable domain (other parts from reference TRBV7-8 and TRBJ2-7): GAGVSQSPRYKVAKRGQDVALRCDPISGHVSLFWYQQALGQGPEFLTYFQNEAQLDKSGLPSDRFFAERPEGSVSTLKIQRTQQEDSAVYLCASSPPHREGGYEQYFGPGTRLTVT.

This clone was detected once. The chain links TRBV18 to TRBJ2-2; the D gene is possibly TRBD2 (6 bases). The CDR3 runs to 16 residues. V lost 1 base, J lost 4 bases, and 13 bases lay in between. Looked up from germline, CDR1 is KGHSH and CDR2 is LQKENI. The CDR3 loop is CASSPRGVESTGELFF. The DNA for the CDR3 is TGTGCCAGCTCACCACGGGGGGTCGAAAGCACCGGGGAGCTGTTTTTT.

The rearrangement links TRBV5-1 to TRBJ1-4; D may be TRBD1 (6 bases). The CDR3 sequence is 16 residues long. V was cut by 2 bases and J by 3 bases, with 14 bases left in between. In germline, CDR1 is SGHRS, CDR2 YFSETQ. The CDR3 region is CASSLGQKLANEKLFF. The CDR3 coding sequence is TGCGCCAGCAGCTTAGGACAGAAGTTAGCTAATGAAAAACTGTTTTTT.

J is TRBJ2-1 and V is TRBV7-7; 16 bases fit TRBD2. Germline CDR1 SSHAT, CDR2 FNYEAQ (reference sequence). With 3 bases clipped from V and 5 bases from J, the junction kept 1 base outside the gene matches. CDR3 length: 16 residues. DNA for the CDR3: TGTGCCAGCAGCTTGGGACTAGCGGGAGGGGACAATGAGCAGTTCTTC. Its translation: CASSLGLAGGDNEQFF.

Remarks on this clone: Germline is not matched at one junction end, which may reflect a read error. The V call is TRBV6-5, the J call TRBJ2-1, with 8 bases fitting TRBD1. CDR1 and CDR2 from the germline V gene are MNHEY and SVGAGI. This CDR3 has 16 amino acids. DNA for the CDR3: TGTGCCAGCAGTTACTCTTGGACAGGGTCCTCCAATGAGCAGTTCTTC. Translation: CASSYSWTGSSNEQFF.

The chain employs TRBV7-9 and TRBJ1-5; D not resolved. The V and J ends lost 5 bases and 2 bases respectively, with 7 bases between them. CDR3 length: 13 amino acids. The germline V gene has CDR1 SEHNR and CDR2 FQNEAQ (reference sequence). The CDR3 sequence is CASSPEGNQPQHF. Here the CDR3 DNA reads TGTGCCAGCAGCCCTGAGGGCAATCAGCCCCAGCATTTT.

This sequence joins TRBV4-1 and TRBJ2-7, with TRBD1 as a possible D gene (5 bases). The CDR3 length is 15 residues. The V and J ends lost 0 bases and 1 base respectively, with 10 bases between them. Looked up from germline, CDR1 is MGHRA and CDR2 is YSYEKL. CDR3 amino acids: CASSQEARVSYEQYF. The CDR3 nucleotides are TGCGCCAGCAGCCAAGAAGCCAGGGTGTCCTACGAGCAGTACTTC.

The rearrangement joins TRBV28 to TRBJ1-6; no clear D. CDR3 length equals 14 residues. V lost 5 bases and J lost 8, with 13 bases in between. The V gene's germline CDR1 is MDHEN and CDR2 SYDVKM. The CDR3 region is CASSPRGWYSPLHF. The CDR3 bases are TGTGCCAGCAGTCCCAGAGGGTGGTATTCACCCCTCCACTTT.